Listed below are T cell receptor beta chains from one sample, sequenced in a study of cytomegalovirus exposure and HLA in healthy donors. Sequenced by immunoSEQ multiplex PCR; TCRdb stores in-frame clones only, minus some. The profile shows 190,000 or so clones, 80% of them singletons. The material sequenced was PBMCs. All receptors derive from a boy aged 5-17 years in good health and CMV-seronegative. CDR3s include the opening cysteine and the closing phenylalanine or tryptophan. The D gene is left open where the match is weak. Where a row states a size, it is once, few, many or the class of an expanded clone; other rows omit it.

d_call	j_call	v_call	clone_size	cdr3_aa	cdr3_nt
TRBD1	TRBJ1-2	TRBV10-3	-	CAISEDRELDGYTF	TGTGCCATCAGTGAGGACAGGGAACTGGATGGCTACACCTTC
-	TRBJ1-3	TRBV7-6	-	CASSDGTAYSGNTIYF	TGTGCCAGCAGCGACGGGACTGCCTACTCTGGAAACACCATATATTTT
-	TRBJ1-1	TRBV6-6	-	CASSYLGTFGEAFF	TGTGCCAGCAGTTACCTGGGGACATTCGGAGAAGCTTTCTTT
TRBD1	TRBJ1-4	TRBV2	once	CASRDRDRAEKLFF	TGTGCCAGCAGGGACCGGGACAGGGCTGAAAAACTGTTTTTT
-	TRBJ1-2	TRBV5-1	few	CASSLDTGPNYGYTF	TGCGCCAGCAGCTTGGATACAGGGCCTAACTATGGCTACACCTTC
-	TRBJ1-1	TRBV6-4	-	CASSLTVGNTEAFF	TGTGCCAGCAGTCTGACAGTGGGGAACACTGAAGCTTTCTTT
-	TRBJ1-2	TRBV9	-	CASSVESDRTTYYGYTF	TGTGCCAGCAGCGTAGAGTCCGACAGGACAACTTACTATGGCTACACCTTC
TRBD2	TRBJ2-1	TRBV27	-	CASSLYAGAAYNEQFF	TGTGCCAGCAGTTTATACGCGGGAGCCGCCTACAATGAGCAGTTCTTC
-	TRBJ2-2	TRBV15	-	CATSTMATGELFF	TGTGCCACCAGCACCATGGCCACCGGGGAGCTGTTTTTT
TRBD2	TRBJ2-7	TRBV7-8	-	CASSPSGRAHSYEQYF	TGTGCCAGCAGCCCTAGCGGGAGGGCCCACTCCTACGAGCAGTACTTC
TRBD1	TRBJ1-1	TRBV6-6	few	CASSYSESGGAFF	TGTGCCAGCAGTTACTCGGAATCAGGGGGTGCTTTCTTT
-	TRBJ1-2	TRBV7-2	-	CTSSLMAEGYTF	TGTACCAGCAGCTTAATGGCGGAGGGCTACACCTTC
-	TRBJ2-1	TRBV5-1	-	CASSQNRNNEQFF	TGCGCCAGCAGCCAAAACAGGAACAATGAGCAGTTCTTC
TRBD1	TRBJ1-4	TRBV25-1	-	CASSRGQGVEKLFF	TGTGCCAGCAGCCGGGGACAGGGGGTTGAAAAACTGTTTTTT
TRBD1	TRBJ2-6	TRBV19	-	CANVDRGEANVLTF	TGTGCCAACGTAGACAGGGGGGAGGCCAACGTCCTGACTTTC
TRBD1	TRBJ1-1	TRBV27	-	CASGDRVNTEAFF	TGTGCCAGCGGGGACAGGGTGAACACTGAAGCTTTCTTT
TRBD1	TRBJ1-6	TRBV18	-	CASSHGQENSPLHF	TGTGCCAGCTCACACGGACAGGAAAATTCACCCCTCCACTTT
-	TRBJ1-6	TRBV5-6	few	CASSLGAKDNSPLHF	TGTGCCAGCAGCTTGGGGGCGAAAGATAATTCACCCCTCCACTTT